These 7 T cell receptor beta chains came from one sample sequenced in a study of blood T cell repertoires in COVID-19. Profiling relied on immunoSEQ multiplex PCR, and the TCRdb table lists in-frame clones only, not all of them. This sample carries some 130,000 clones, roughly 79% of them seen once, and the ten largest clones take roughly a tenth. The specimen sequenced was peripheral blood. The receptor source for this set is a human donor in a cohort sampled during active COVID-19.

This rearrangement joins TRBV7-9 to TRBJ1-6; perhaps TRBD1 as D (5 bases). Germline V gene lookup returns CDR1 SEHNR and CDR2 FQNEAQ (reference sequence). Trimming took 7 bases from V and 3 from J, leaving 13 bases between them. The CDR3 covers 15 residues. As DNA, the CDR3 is TGTGCCAGCACCCAAACGGGGGGCTATAATTCACCCCTCCACTTT. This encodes CASTQTGGYNSPLHF.

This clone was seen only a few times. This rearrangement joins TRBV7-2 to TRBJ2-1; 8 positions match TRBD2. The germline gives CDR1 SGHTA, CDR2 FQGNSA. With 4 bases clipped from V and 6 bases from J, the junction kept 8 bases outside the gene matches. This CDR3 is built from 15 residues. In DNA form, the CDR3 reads TGTGCCAGCAGCTGGTCCAGCGGGGGAACCAATGAGCAGTTCTTC. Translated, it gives CASSWSSGGTNEQFF.

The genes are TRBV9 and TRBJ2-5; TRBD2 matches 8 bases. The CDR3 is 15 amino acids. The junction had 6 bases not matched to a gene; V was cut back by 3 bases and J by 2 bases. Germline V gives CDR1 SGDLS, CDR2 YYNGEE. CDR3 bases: TGTGCCAGCAGCGGATTACTAGCGGAGCAAGAGACCCAGTACTTC. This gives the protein CASSGLLAEQETQYF.

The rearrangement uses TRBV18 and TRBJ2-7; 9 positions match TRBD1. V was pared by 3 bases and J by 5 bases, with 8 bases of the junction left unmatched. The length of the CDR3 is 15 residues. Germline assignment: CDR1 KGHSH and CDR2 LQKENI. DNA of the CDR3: TGTGCCAGCTCACCTCGCGGGACAGGGATCGACGAGCAGTACTTC. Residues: CASSPRGTGIDEQYF. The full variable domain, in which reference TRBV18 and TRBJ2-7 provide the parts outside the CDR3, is NAGVMQNPRHLVRRRGQEARLRCSPMKGHSHVYWYRQLPEEGLKFMVYLQKENIIDESGMPKERFSAEFPKEGPSILRIQQVVRGDSAAYFCASSPRGTGIDEQYFGPGTRLTVT.

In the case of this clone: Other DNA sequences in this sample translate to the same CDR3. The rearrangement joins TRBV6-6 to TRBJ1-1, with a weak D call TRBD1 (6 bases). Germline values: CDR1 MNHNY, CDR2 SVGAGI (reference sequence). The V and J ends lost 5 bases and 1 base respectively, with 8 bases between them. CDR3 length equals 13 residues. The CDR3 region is CASSEGQNTEAFF. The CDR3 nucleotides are TGTGCCAGCAGTGAGGGACAGAACACTGAAGCTTTCTTT.

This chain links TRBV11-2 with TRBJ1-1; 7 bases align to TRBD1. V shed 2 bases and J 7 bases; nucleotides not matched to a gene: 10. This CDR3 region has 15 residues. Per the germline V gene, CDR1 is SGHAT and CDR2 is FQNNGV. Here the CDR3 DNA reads TGTGCCAGCAGCTTACCCCGGACAGGAACCTATGAAGCTTTCTTT. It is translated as CASSLPRTGTYEAFF.

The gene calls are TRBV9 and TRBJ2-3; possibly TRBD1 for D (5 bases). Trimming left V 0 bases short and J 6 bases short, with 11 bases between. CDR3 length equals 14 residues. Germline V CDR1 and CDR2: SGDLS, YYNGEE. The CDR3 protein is CASSVATRADTQYF. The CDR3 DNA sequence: TGTGCCAGCAGCGTAGCGACCAGGGCGGATACGCAGTATTTT.